This TCR beta chain was identified in a study of human T cells and chemical hapten exposure (dated by TCRdb to 2020 to 2022). In terms of the full investigation: For sensitization, 2% DPC in acetone was applied to a 2 cm by 2 cm area of upper inner arm skin. Weekly therapeutic DPC doses were additionally applied to the scalp of patients throughout the roughly 25-week study period. Patch testing on the upper back used Finn chambers containing 0.01% DPC, with scoring done after 6 days according to International Contact Dermatitis Research Group standards. Alopecia areata with under or over 50% scalp involvement, alopecia totalis and alopecia universalis were represented in the patient cohort, which was mostly female. Libraries were pooled for sequencing, and variation in per-sample TCR yields was attributed mainly to small differences in library volumes within the pool. This study followed changes in the peripheral blood TCR repertoire in vivo during primary and secondary sensitization of alopecia patients to the hapten diphenylcyclopropenone (DPC). Blood was sampled from patients pre-sensitization (week 0) and at 2, 6 and about 24 weeks after DPC sensitization. Blood for TCR sequencing was provided by twenty-nine alopecia patients at one to four time points (pre-sensitization, 2, 6 and 24 weeks).

The library was prepared using RACE. These reads were obtained on a NextSeq 500. Library preparation attached unique molecular identifiers to individual cDNA molecules for quantitative, reproducible TCR counting. Both TCR alpha and TCR beta chains were sequenced from each blood RNA sample. Under the source paper's analysis protocol: The median number of TCRs per sample was over 95,000, ranging from roughly 20,000 to 700,000. The Decombinator software suite was used to annotate V, J and CDR3 in the TCR reads. Every sample was subsampled to the same number of TCRs (28,000) for the PS versus PT1 abundance plots. TCRs were defined as expanded if absent before sensitization and observed at least eight times at the 2-week time point. TCRdb trimmed public reads at Q25 via fastp, called clones via MiXCR and kept in-frame beta chains. Each CDR3 protein appears once, grouped with its most common genes and DNA. TCRdb, not the authors, supplied the V and J calls. In this sample the table shows about 87,000 distinct CDR3 sequences, 8% to 10% of which occur a single time. Together, the top ten hold 3.6% of the sample.

Overall study outcomes, separate from this receptor: Because every patient had alopecia, a presumed autoimmune disease, the patients' immune response might differ from that of healthy individuals. Patch test score correlated positively with the number of PT1 expanded TCRs, reaching significance at thresholds 8, 16 and 32 but not at 4. Significantly more large CDR3 similarity clusters were formed by expanded TCRs than by pre-sensitization or healthy control sets, consistent with antigen-driven responses. Repeated subsampling changed both the strength of the expansion versus patch-test correlation and the threshold at which that correlation became significant. The number of TCRs above 1 in 1000 frequency did not change with DPC sensitization; there was no evidence of global repertoire structure alterations.

This clonotype occurred a few times. The antigen it binds to is not known. No base qualities exist here, and no much larger clone lies one base off it. The sample's time point label is to be understood as: pre-sensitization, week 0. The treatment or condition label, read with the paper, signifies: therapeutic diphenylcyclopropenone sensitization with weekly scalp DPC. Blood at each patch-test visit was drawn before the patch test was applied. Patients were considered eligible if aged 18 to 70, diagnosed with alopecia and deemed suitable for DPC therapy, and patients were excluded if pregnant. Total RNA was isolated from unfractionated whole blood collected in Tempus Blood RNA tubes. Here the sequenced sample was whole blood, taken in connection with sensitization to the hapten diphenylcyclopropenone (DPC). The clonotype originates from a woman in her 40s with alopecia areata. Some clones in this sample may be carry-over from other donors' samples.

The CDR3 region: CASSLGAVSYEQYF. At the DNA level, the sequence is TGTGCCAGCAGTTTGGGGGCCGTCTCCTACGAGCAGTACTTC. The sequence joins TRBV27 to TRBJ2-7, with a weak D call of TRBD1 (6 bases match). CDR1 and CDR2, per the germline V gene (reference sequence), are MNHEY and SMNVEV. Taken from cysteine to phenylalanine, the CDR3 has 14 residues. Only CDR3 DNA is held: 42 bases, read in frame from base 1. The junction carries 9 bases between V and J, which are trimmed by 3 bases and 0 bases respectively.